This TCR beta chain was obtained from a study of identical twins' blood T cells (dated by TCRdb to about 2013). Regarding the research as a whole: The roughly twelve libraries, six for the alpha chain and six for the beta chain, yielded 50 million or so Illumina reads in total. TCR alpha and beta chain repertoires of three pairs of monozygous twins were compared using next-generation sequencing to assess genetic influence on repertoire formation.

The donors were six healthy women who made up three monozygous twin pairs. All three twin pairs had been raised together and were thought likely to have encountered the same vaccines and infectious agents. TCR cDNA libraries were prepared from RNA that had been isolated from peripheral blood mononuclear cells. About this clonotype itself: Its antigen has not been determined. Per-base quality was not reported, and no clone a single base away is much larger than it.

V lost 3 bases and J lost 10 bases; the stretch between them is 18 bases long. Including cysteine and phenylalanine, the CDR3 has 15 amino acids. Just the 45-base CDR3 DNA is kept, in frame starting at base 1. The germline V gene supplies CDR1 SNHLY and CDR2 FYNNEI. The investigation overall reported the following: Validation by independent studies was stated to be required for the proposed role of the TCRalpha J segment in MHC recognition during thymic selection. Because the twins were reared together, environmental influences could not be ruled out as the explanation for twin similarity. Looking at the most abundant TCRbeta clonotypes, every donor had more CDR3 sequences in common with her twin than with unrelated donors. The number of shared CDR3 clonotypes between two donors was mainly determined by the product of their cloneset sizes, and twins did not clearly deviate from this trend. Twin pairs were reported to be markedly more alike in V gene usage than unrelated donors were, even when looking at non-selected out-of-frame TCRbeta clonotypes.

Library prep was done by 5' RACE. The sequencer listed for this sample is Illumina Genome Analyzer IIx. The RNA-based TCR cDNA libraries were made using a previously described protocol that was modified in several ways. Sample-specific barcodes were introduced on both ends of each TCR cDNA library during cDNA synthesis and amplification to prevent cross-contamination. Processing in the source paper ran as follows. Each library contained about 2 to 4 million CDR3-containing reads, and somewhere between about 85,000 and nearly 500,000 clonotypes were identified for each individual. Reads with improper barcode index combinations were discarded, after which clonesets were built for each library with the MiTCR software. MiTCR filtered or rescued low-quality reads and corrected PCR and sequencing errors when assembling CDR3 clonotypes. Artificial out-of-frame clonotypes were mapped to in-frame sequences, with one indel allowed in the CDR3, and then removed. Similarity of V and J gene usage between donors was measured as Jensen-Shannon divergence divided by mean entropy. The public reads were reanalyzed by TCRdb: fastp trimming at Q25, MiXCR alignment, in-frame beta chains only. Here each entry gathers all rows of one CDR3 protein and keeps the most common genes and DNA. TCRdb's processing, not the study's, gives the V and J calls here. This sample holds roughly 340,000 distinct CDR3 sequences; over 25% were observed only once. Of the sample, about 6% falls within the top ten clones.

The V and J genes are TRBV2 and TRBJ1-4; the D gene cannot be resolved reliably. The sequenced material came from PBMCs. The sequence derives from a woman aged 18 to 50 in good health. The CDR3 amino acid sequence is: CASSERSGVWAKLFF. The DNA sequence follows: TGTGCCAGCAGTGAGCGGTCGGGAGTATGGGCAAAACTGTTTTTT.